Below, one T cell receptor beta chain is given with its context. Antigen specificity is unknown. The source of the sample is a study of lymphopenia after photon versus proton radiotherapy. Findings and limits, study-wide: Authors raise, but do not show, better survival with proton therapy. Under photons, naive T cells and diversity fell while effector/memory populations rose. In patients who died, overall survival fell as post-nadir TCR diversity dropped more. After lymphocyte nadir, photon-treated repertoires showed oligoclonal expansion, especially CD8+ Temra.

Germline values: CDR1 SGHTA, CDR2 FQGNSA. V shed 5 bases and J shed 3 bases, with 11 bases lying between them. The CDR3 is 13 residues long. Sequencing used immunoSEQ multiplex PCR; TCRdb keeps in-frame clones, though not all of them. This table holds tens of thousands of clones, about 86% found once. The material was peripheral blood, obtained from a patient treated with photon-based radiotherapy. The chain uses TRBV7-2 and TRBJ2-7; D tentatively reads TRBD1 or TRBD2 (5 bases each). This sequence was found in a man aged 40-49 years with gastric cancer. CDR3 region: CASSEGPFYEQYF. The CDR3 nucleotides are TGTGCCAGCAGCGAGGGACCATTCTACGAGCAGTACTTC.